This T cell receptor (beta chain) was retrieved from a study of blood T cells in healthy people across ages. Germline V gives CDR1 LGHNA, CDR2 YNFKEQ. V lost 4 bases and J lost 3, with 10 bases in between. There are 14 residues in the CDR3. Comments on this clonotype: Its antigen remains unidentified.

Combining a sample-barcoded 5' primer with a J-beta primer mix, a second PCR ran for roughly 6 to 11 cycles. TCRdb analysed the 5' RACE reads with MiXCR anew, one entry per CDR3 protein. The sample lists around 690,000 distinct CDR3 sequences; under 70% were seen once. Study results and caveats: Diversity estimates from one million T cells were considered underestimates.

Sequencing was performed on blood. The chain carries TRBV4-2 and TRBJ1-5; D gene unclear. The TCR was taken from a man in his 60s in good health. This CDR3 is CASSLREINQPQHF. The DNA of the CDR3 is TGTGCCAGCAGCCTGCGAGAAATCAATCAGCCCCAGCATTTT.